This T cell receptor (beta chain) was identified in a study of T cells expressing NK-cell markers. Findings and caveats of the study: Four donors' CD3+CD56-NKG2C+ cells were dominated by the same clonotypes.

TCRdb reprocessed the 5' RACE reads; each CDR3 protein has one entry and no DNA is given. This listing includes some 500,000 distinct CDR3 sequences. For this clonotype: Its antigen is still unknown.

The CDR3 runs to 16 residues. Per germline, CDR1 DFQATT and CDR2 SNEGSKA (reference sequence). The rearrangement uses TRBV20-1 and TRBJ2-5; the D gene TCRdb calls, TRBD2, cannot be checked with no DNA. This TCR came from a woman aged 45-65 years in good health. The sequenced sample consisted of blood T cells: a sorted CD56 or NKG2C T cell subset, CD4+ or CD8+ T cells, or bulk PBMC T cells (not recorded which). The CDR3 spells CSARDPSSGWHETQYF.